This entry features one TCR beta chain sequence. This CDR3 has 15 amino acids. Losses at the gene ends were 7 bases for V and 2 bases for J; bases not matched to a gene: 7. From germline, CDR1 is SQVTM and CDR2 ANQGSEA. Under the authors' procedure: Scientists estimated how many nucleated cells there were by amplifying reference gene primers. Generated by immunoSEQ multiplex PCR, the TCRdb table keeps only in-frame clones and is missing some. For V, J and clone size, that table is used; D and trimming come from the DNA. This table has 200,000 to 250,000 clones, 80% to 90% appearing once. These data originate in a study of blood T cell repertoires in COVID-19. Study-level background: Acute-phase and convalescent COVID-19 samples originated in the United States, Italy and Spain. T cells, B-cell-depleted T cells, or PBMCs supplied cDNA or gDNA.

The V and J genes are TRBV29-1 and TRBJ2-3, with 12 bases fitting TRBD2. Sequenced sample: peripheral blood. This clonotype was obtained from a man aged 50-60 years with active or convalescent COVID-19. DNA of the CDR3: TGCAGCGCCACGGGACTAGCGGGCCCCACAGATACGCAGTATTTT. Translation gives CSATGLAGPTDTQYF.